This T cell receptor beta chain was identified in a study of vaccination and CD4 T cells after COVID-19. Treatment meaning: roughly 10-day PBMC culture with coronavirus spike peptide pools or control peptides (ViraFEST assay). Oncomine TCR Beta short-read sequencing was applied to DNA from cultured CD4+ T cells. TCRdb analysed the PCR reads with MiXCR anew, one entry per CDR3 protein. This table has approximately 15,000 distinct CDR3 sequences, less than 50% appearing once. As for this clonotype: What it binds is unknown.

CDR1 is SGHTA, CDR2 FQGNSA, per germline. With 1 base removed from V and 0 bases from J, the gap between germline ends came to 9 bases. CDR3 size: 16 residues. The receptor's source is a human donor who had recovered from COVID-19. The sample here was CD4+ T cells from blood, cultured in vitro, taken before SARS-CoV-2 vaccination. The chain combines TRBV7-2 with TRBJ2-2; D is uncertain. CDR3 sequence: CASSLGDLPNTGELFF. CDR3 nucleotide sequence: TGTGCCAGCAGCTTAGGTGACCTACCGAACACCGGGGAGCTGTTTTTT.